The 2 T cell receptor beta chains given below trace back to one sample, sequenced in a study of tumor-infiltrating lymphocytes in primary liver carcinoma. A primer in the constant region served to generate TCR beta cDNA from 450 to 600 ng of total RNA. A slightly modified ARM-PCR protocol with three nested multiplex PCR rounds produced these TCR beta libraries. Amplification in the first two PCR rounds was performed using TRBV1-TRBV30 forward primers and a C-beta reverse primer for around 10 cycles each. One entry per CDR3 protein results from TCRdb running MiXCR on the multiplex PCR reads. Of 100,000 or so distinct CDR3 sequences listed, around 66% are singletons. From about 19-30 mg of unsorted bulk tissue, DNA and RNA were co-extracted together. The sample was liver tumor tissue from sampling region 2. Sample subset: tumor region T2, inferior pole. The receptors here all came from a woman aged 60-70 years with primary liver carcinoma and hepatitis B virus infection.

About this clonotype itself: The junction differs from germline at one of its ends, possibly a read error. The chain uses TRBV5-4 and TRBJ2-2; tentative D call: TRBD2 (6 bases). From germline, CDR1 is SGHNT and CDR2 YYREEE (reference sequence). The CDR3 totals 16 residues. CDR3 residues: CASSLSAGSHTGEQFF. The CDR3 DNA reads TGTGCCAGCAGCTTGTCAGCCGGGAGTCATACCGGGGAGCAGTTTTTT.

The CDR3 DNA follows: TGTGCTAACAGCTACGGGACACCAAACTATGGCTACACCTTC. It encodes CANSYGTPNYGYTF. The chain links TRBV5-6 to TRBJ1-2, with D possibly being TRBD1 (6 bases). This CDR3 has 14 residues. Germline CDR1 reads SGHDT; CDR2 reads YYEEEE.